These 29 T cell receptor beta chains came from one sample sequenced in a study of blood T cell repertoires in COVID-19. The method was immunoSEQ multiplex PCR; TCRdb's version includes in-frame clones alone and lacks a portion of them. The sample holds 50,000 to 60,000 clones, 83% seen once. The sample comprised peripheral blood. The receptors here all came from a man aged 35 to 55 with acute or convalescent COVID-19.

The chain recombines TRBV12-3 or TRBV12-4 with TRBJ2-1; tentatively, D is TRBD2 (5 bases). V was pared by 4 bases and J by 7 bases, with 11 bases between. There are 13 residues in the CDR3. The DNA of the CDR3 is TGTGCCAGCAGTTCGTACCCGGGGAATGAGCAGTTCTTC. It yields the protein CASSSYPGNEQFF.

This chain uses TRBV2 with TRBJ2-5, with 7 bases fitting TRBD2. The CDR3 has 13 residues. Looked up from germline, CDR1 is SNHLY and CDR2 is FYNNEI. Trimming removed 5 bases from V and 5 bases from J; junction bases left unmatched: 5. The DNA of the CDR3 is TGTGCCAGCAGTCGGACTAGAACTGAGACCCAGTACTTC. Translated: CASSRTRTETQYF.

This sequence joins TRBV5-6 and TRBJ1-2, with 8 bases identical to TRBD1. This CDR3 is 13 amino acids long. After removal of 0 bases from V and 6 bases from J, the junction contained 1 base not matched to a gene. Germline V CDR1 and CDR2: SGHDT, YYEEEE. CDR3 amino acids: CASSLGQGNGYTF. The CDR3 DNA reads TGTGCCAGCAGCTTGGGACAGGGGAATGGCTACACCTTC. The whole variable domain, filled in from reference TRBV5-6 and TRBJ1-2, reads DAGVTQSPTHLIKTRGQQVTLRCSPKSGHDTVSWYQQALGQGPQFIFQYYEEEERQRGNFPDRFSGHQFPNYSSELNVNALLLGDSALYLCASSLGQGNGYTFGSGTRLTVV.

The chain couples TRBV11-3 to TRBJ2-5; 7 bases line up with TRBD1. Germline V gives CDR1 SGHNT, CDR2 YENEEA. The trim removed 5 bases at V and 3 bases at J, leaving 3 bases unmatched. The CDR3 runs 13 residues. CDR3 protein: CASSPGTEETQYF. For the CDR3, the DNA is TGTGCCAGCAGCCCCGGGACAGAAGAGACCCAGTACTTC.

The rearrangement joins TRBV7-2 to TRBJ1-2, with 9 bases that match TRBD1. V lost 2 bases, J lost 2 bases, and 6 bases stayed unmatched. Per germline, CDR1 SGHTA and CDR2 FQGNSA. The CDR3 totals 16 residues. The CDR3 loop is CASSLRDRALNYGYTF. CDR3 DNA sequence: TGTGCCAGCAGCTTACGGGACAGGGCGCTCAACTATGGCTACACCTTC.

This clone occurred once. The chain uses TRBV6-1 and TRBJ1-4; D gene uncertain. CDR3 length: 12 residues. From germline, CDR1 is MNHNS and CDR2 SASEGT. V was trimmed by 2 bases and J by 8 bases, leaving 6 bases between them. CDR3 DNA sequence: TGTGCCAGCAGTGAACTTTTAGAAAAACTGTTTTTT. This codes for CASSELLEKLFF.

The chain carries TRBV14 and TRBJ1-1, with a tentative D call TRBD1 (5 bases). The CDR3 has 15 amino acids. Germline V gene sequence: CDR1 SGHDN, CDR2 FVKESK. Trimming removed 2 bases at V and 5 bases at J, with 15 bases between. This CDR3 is CASSQFRQPFTEAFF. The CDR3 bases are TGTGCCAGCAGCCAATTCCGACAGCCTTTTACTGAAGCTTTCTTT.

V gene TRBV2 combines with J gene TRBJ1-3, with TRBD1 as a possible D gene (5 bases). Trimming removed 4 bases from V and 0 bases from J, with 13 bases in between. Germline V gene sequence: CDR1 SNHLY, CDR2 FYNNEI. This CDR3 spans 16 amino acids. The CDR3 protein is CASSVRPGYSGNTIYF. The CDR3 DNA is TGTGCCAGCAGTGTTCGGCCAGGGTACTCTGGAAACACCATATATTTT. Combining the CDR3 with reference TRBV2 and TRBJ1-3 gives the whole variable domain EPEVTQTPSHQVTQMGQEVILRCVPISNHLYFYWYRQILGQKVEFLVSFYNNEISEKSEIFDDQFSVERPDGSNFTLKIRSTKLEDSAMYFCASSVRPGYSGNTIYFGEGSWLTVV.

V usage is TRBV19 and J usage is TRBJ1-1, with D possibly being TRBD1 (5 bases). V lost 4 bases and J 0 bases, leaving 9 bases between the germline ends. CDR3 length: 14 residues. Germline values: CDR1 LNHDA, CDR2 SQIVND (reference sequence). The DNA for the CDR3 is TGTGCCAGTAGTAGAAGGACAATGAACACTGAAGCTTTCTTT. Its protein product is CASSRRTMNTEAFF. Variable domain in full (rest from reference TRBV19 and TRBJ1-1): DGGITQSPKYLFRKEGQNVTLSCEQNLNHDAMYWYRQDPGQGLRLIYYSQIVNDFQKGDIAEGYSVSREKKESFPLTVTSAQKNPTAFYLCASSRRTMNTEAFFGQGTRLTVV.

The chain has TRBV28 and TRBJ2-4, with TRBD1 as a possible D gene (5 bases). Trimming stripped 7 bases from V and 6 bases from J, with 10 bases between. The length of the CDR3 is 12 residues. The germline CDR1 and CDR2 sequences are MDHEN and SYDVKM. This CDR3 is CASMGRTNIQYF. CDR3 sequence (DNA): TGTGCCAGCATGGGGCGGACAAACATTCAGTACTTC.

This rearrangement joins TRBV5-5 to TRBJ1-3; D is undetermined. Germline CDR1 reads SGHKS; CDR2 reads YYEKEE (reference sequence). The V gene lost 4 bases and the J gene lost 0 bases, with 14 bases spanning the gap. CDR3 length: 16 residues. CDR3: CASSRSGTSSGNTIYF. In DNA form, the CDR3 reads TGTGCCAGCAGCCGGTCCGGCACTAGCTCTGGAAACACCATATATTTT.

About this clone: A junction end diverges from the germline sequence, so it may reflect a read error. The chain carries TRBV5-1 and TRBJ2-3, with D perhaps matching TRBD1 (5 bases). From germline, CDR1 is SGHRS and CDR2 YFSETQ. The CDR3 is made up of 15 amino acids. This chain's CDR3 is CASNLQGTSTDTQYF. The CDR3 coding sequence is TGCGCCAGCAACTTGCAGGGTACTAGCACAGATACGCAGTATTTT. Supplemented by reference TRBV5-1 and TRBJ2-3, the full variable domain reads KAGVTQTPRYLIKTRGQQVTLSCSPISGHRSVSWYQQTPGQGLQFLFEYFSETQRNKGNFPGRFSGRQFSNSRSEMNVSTLELGDSALYLCASNLQGTSTDTQYFGPGTRLTVL.

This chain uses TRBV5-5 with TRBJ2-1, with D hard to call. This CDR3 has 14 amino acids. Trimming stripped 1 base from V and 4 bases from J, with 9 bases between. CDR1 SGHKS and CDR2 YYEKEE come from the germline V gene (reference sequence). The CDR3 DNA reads TGTGCCAGCAGCTTGACGGAGCCTTACAATGAGCAGTTCTTC. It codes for CASSLTEPYNEQFF.

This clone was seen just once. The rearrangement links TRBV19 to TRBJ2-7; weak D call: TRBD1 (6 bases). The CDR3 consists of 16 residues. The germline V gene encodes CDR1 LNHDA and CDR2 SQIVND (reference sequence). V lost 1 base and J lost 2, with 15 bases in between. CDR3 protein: CASSIAPWQGTYEQYF. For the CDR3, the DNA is TGTGCCAGTAGTATAGCCCCGTGGCAGGGGACCTACGAGCAGTACTTC.

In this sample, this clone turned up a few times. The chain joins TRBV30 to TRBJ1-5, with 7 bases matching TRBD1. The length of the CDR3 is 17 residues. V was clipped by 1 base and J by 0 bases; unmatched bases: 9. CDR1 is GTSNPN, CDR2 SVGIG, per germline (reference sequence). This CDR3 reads CAWSGDRSSYSNQPQHF. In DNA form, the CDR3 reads TGTGCCTGGAGTGGGGACAGATCCTCTTATAGCAATCAGCCCCAGCATTTT.

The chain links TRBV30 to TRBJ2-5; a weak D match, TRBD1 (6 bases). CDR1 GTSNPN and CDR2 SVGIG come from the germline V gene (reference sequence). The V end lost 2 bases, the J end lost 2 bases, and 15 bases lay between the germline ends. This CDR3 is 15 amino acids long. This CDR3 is CAWSRTGTYQETQYF. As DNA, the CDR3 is TGTGCCTGGAGTAGAACGGGGACATATCAAGAGACCCAGTACTTC.

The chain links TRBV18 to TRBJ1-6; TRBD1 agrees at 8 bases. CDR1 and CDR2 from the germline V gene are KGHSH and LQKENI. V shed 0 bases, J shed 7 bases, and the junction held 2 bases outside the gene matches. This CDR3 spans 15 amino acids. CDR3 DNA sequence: TGTGCCAGCTCACCACCAAGACAGGGGAATTCACCCCTCCACTTT. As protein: CASSPPRQGNSPLHF.

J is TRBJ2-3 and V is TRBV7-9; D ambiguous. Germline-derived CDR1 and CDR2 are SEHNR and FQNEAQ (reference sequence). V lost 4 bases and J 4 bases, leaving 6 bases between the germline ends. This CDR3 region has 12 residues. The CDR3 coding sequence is TGTGCCAGCAGCTCTGAGGCAGATACGCAGTATTTT. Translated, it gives CASSSEADTQYF.

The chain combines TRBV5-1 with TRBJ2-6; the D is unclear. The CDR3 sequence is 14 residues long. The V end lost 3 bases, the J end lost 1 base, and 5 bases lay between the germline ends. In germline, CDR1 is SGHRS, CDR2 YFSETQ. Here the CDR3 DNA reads TGCGCCAGCAGCTCCGAGTCTGGGGCCAACGTCCTGACTTTC. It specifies CASSSESGANVLTF.

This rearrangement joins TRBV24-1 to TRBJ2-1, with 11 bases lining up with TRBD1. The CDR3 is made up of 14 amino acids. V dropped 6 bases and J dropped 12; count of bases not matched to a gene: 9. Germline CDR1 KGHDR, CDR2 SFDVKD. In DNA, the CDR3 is TGTGCCACCAGTAGGGGACAGGGGGATGTAGGGCAGTTCTTC. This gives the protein CATSRGQGDVGQFF.

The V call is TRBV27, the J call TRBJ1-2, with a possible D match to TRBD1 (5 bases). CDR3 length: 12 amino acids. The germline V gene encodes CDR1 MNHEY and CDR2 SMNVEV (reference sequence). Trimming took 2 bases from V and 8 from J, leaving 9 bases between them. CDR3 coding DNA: TGTGCCAGCAGTTTACGGGGGAGAGGCTACACCTTC. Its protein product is CASSLRGRGYTF.

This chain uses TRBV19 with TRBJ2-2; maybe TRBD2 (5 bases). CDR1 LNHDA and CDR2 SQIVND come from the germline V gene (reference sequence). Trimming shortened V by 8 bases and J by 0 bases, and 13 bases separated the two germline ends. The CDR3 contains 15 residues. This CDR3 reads CASRFRGTNTGELFF. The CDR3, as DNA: TGTGCCAGTCGCTTTAGAGGGACGAACACCGGGGAGCTGTTTTTT.

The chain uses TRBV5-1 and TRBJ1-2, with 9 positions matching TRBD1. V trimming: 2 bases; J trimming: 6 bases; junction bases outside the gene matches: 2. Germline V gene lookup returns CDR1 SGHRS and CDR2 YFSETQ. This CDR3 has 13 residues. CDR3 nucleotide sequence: TGCGCCAGCAGCTTTACAGGGGGCGATGGCTACACCTTC. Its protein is CASSFTGGDGYTF.

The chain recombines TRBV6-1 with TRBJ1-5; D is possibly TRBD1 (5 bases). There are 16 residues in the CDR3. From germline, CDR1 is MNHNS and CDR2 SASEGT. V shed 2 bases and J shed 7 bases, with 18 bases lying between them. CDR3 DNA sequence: TGTGCCAGCAGTGAATTCTCGGGGGGAGGGAGCCAGCCCCAGCATTTT. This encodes CASSEFSGGGSQPQHF.

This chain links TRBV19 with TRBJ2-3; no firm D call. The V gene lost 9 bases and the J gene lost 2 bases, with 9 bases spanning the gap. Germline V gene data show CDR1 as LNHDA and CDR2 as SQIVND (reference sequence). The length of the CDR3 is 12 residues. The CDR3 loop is CASRDFTDTQYF. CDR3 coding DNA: TGTGCCAGCAGAGACTTCACAGATACGCAGTATTTT.

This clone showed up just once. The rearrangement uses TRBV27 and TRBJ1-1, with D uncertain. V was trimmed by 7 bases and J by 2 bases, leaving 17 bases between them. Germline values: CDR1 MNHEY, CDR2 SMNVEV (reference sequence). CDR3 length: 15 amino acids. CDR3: CASTGRAGANTEAFF. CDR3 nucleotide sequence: TGTGCCAGCACCGGAAGAGCGGGCGCAAACACTGAAGCTTTCTTT.

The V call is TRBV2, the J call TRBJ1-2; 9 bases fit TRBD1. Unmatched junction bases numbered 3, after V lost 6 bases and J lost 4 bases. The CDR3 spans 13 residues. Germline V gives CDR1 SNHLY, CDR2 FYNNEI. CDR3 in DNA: TGTGCCAGCAGCGGACAGGGGACCTATGGCTACACCTTC. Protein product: CASSGQGTYGYTF.

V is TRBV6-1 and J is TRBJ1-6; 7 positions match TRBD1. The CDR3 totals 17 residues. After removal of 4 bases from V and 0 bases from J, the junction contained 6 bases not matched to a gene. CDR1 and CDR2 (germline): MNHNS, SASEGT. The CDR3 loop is CASSVNRGSSYNSPLHF. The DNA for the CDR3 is TGTGCCAGCAGTGTAAACAGGGGTAGCTCCTATAATTCACCCCTCCACTTT.

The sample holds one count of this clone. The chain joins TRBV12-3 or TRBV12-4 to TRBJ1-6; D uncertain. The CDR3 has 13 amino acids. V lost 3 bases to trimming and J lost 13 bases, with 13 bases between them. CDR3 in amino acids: CASSLVGGGPLHF. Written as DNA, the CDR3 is TGTGCCAGCAGTTTGGTGGGTGGAGGGCCCCTCCACTTT.